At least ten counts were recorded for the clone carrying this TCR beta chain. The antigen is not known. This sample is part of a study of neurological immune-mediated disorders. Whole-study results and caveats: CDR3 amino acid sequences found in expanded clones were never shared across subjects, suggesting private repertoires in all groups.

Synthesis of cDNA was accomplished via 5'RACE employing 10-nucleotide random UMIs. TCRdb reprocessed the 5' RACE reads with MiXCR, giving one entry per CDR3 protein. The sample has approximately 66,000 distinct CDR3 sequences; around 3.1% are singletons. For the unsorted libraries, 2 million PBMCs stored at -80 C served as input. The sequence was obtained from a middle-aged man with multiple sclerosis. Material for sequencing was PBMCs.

CDR3 coding DNA: TGCAGTGCTAGAGGCGGAGGAACCGGGGAGCTGTTTTTT. It translates to CSARGGGTGELFF. The V gene is TRBV20-1, the J gene TRBJ2-2; D is perhaps TRBD2 (5 bases). This CDR3 spans 13 amino acids. Trimming stripped 1 base from V and 5 bases from J, with 8 bases between. Germline V gene sequence: CDR1 DFQATT, CDR2 SNEGSKA (reference sequence).